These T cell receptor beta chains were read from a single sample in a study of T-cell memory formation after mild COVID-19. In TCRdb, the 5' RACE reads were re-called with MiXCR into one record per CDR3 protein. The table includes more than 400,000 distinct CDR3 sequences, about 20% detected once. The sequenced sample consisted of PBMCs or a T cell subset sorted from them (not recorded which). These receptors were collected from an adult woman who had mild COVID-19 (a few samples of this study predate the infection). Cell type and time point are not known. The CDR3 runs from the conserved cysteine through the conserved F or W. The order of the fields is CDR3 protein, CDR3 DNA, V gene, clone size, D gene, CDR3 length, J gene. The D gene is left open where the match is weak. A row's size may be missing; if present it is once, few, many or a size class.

CDR3aa: CASSFILILAGYRRGAGELFF
CDR3nt: TGTGCCAGCAGTTTTATTTTAATACTAGCGGGATACCGGAGAGGGGCCGGGGAGCTGTTTTTT
v_gene: TRBV12-3/TRBV12-4
abundance: few
d_gene: TRBD2
len: 21
j_gene: TRBJ2-2

CDR3aa: CASSFGGYIHEQYF
CDR3nt: TGCGCCAGCAGCTTTGGAGGGTATATCCACGAGCAGTACTTC
v_gene: TRBV5-1
abundance: NA
d_gene: NA
len: 14
j_gene: TRBJ2-7

CDR3aa: CASSLVDLAGVRTDTQYF
CDR3nt: TGTGCCAGCAGCTTAGTCGACCTAGCGGGAGTGCGGACAGATACGCAGTATTTT
v_gene: TRBV7-9
abundance: few
d_gene: TRBD2
len: 18
j_gene: TRBJ2-3

CDR3aa: CSAVGWGEQFF
CDR3nt: TGCAGTGCAGTAGGATGGGGTGAGCAGTTCTTC
v_gene: TRBV20-1
abundance: NA
d_gene: NA
len: 11
j_gene: TRBJ2-1

CDR3aa: CSVETSGTTDTQYF
CDR3nt: TGCAGCGTTGAAACTAGCGGGACCACAGATACGCAGTATTTT
v_gene: TRBV29-1
abundance: NA
d_gene: TRBD2
len: 14
j_gene: TRBJ2-3

CDR3aa: CASSSGQGLYEQYF
CDR3nt: TGCGCCAGCAGCTCCGGACAGGGGCTCTACGAGCAGTACTTC
v_gene: TRBV5-1
abundance: few
d_gene: TRBD1
len: 14
j_gene: TRBJ2-7

CDR3aa: CATSRGVGGYEQYF
CDR3nt: TGTGCCACCAGCAGAGGGGTTGGAGGGTACGAGCAGTACTTC
v_gene: TRBV15
abundance: NA
d_gene: NA
len: 14
j_gene: TRBJ2-7

CDR3aa: CASSLGVRGAAKFF
CDR3nt: TGTGCTAGCAGCTTAGGGGTGAGGGGGGCGGCGAAATTCTTC
v_gene: TRBV7-7
abundance: NA
d_gene: NA
len: 14
j_gene: TRBJ2-1

CDR3aa: CSALTPGWYEQYF
CDR3nt: TGCAGTGCTCTTACCCCAGGGTGGTACGAGCAGTACTTC
v_gene: TRBV20-1
abundance: few
d_gene: NA
len: 13
j_gene: TRBJ2-7

CDR3aa: CASSERGWSTDTQYF
CDR3nt: TGTGCCAGCAGTGAAAGGGGGTGGAGCACAGATACGCAGTATTTT
v_gene: TRBV6-1
abundance: NA
d_gene: NA
len: 15
j_gene: TRBJ2-3

CDR3aa: CASSPDFDGFNYGYTF
CDR3nt: TGTGCCAGCAGTCCGGATTTCGACGGGTTTAACTATGGCTACACCTTC
v_gene: TRBV6-5
abundance: NA
d_gene: NA
len: 16
j_gene: TRBJ1-2

CDR3aa: CASSQRRGADYEQYF
CDR3nt: TGCGCCAGCAGCCAACGACGGGGAGCGGACTACGAGCAGTACTTC
v_gene: TRBV4-3
abundance: few
d_gene: NA
len: 15
j_gene: TRBJ2-7

CDR3aa: CASSLGGQGFNEQFF
CDR3nt: TGTGCCAGCAGCTTAGGGGGACAGGGATTCAATGAGCAGTTCTTC
v_gene: TRBV7-2
abundance: NA
d_gene: TRBD1
len: 15
j_gene: TRBJ2-1

CDR3aa: CASTMEGETQYF
CDR3nt: TGTGCCAGCACCATGGAGGGGGAGACCCAGTACTTC
v_gene: TRBV6-6
abundance: few
d_gene: NA
len: 12
j_gene: TRBJ2-5

CDR3aa: CASSYDPGSYNEQFF
CDR3nt: TGTGCCAGCAGCTATGACCCGGGGTCCTACAATGAGCAGTTCTTC
v_gene: TRBV5-4
abundance: few
d_gene: NA
len: 15
j_gene: TRBJ2-1

CDR3aa: CSARDLIRTGGLEKLFF
CDR3nt: TGCAGTGCTAGAGATCTTATTCGGACAGGGGGCCTTGAAAAACTGTTTTTT
v_gene: TRBV20-1
abundance: few
d_gene: TRBD1
len: 17
j_gene: TRBJ1-4

CDR3aa: CASSPPGTGVYGYTF
CDR3nt: TGTGCCAGTAGTCCCCCCGGGACAGGGGTCTATGGCTACACCTTC
v_gene: TRBV19
abundance: NA
d_gene: TRBD1
len: 15
j_gene: TRBJ1-2

CDR3aa: CASSWDTQYF
CDR3nt: TGTGCCAGCAGCTGGGATACGCAGTATTTT
v_gene: TRBV25-1
abundance: few
d_gene: NA
len: 10
j_gene: TRBJ2-3

CDR3aa: CATSDPWKSVGQYF
CDR3nt: TGTGCCACCAGTGACCCGTGGAAATCGGTAGGGCAGTACTTC
v_gene: TRBV24-1
abundance: few
d_gene: NA
len: 14
j_gene: TRBJ2-7

CDR3aa: CASSLDEVRAGSGAQYF
CDR3nt: TGTGCCAGCAGCTTAGATGAGGTTCGGGCGGGATCGGGGGCCCAGTACTTC
v_gene: TRBV7-2
abundance: few
d_gene: NA
len: 17
j_gene: TRBJ2-5

CDR3aa: CASSRNRGVNTEAFF
CDR3nt: TGTGCCAGCAGCCGAAACAGGGGGGTGAACACTGAAGCTTTCTTT
v_gene: TRBV5-4
abundance: few
d_gene: TRBD1
len: 15
j_gene: TRBJ1-1

CDR3aa: CASSLVRVHSGANVLTF
CDR3nt: TGTGCCAGCAGCTTAGTTAGGGTCCACTCTGGGGCCAACGTCCTGACTTTC
v_gene: TRBV5-8
abundance: NA
d_gene: NA
len: 17
j_gene: TRBJ2-6

CDR3aa: CASSRDPNYEQYF
CDR3nt: TGCGCCAGCAGCCGGGACCCTAACTACGAGCAGTACTTC
v_gene: TRBV5-1
abundance: NA
d_gene: NA
len: 13
j_gene: TRBJ2-7

CDR3aa: CATSRYGQGAYSGANVLTF
CDR3nt: TGTGCCACCAGCAGATATGGACAGGGGGCCTACTCTGGGGCCAACGTCCTGACTTTC
v_gene: TRBV15
abundance: few
d_gene: TRBD1
len: 19
j_gene: TRBJ2-6

CDR3aa: CASRLTGSYGYTF
CDR3nt: TGTGCCAGCAGACTAACAGGAAGCTATGGCTACACCTTC
v_gene: TRBV12-3/TRBV12-4
abundance: NA
d_gene: NA
len: 13
j_gene: TRBJ1-2

CDR3aa: CASRPKNTGELFF
CDR3nt: TGTGCCAGCAGGCCAAAGAACACCGGGGAGCTGTTTTTT
v_gene: TRBV12-3/TRBV12-4
abundance: NA
d_gene: NA
len: 13
j_gene: TRBJ2-2

CDR3aa: CASSIQGKVQPQHF
CDR3nt: TGTGCCAGCAGTATACAGGGGAAGGTTCAGCCCCAGCATTTT
v_gene: TRBV27
abundance: NA
d_gene: TRBD1
len: 14
j_gene: TRBJ1-5

CDR3aa: CASSLAGQGGGPQVAEQYF
CDR3nt: TGCGCCAGCAGCTTGGCCGGTCAGGGCGGAGGGCCCCAAGTAGCCGAGCAGTACTTC
v_gene: TRBV5-1
abundance: NA
d_gene: NA
len: 19
j_gene: TRBJ2-7

CDR3aa: CASRANPGAGQYF
CDR3nt: TGTGCCAGCAGAGCTAATCCAGGGGCAGGGCAGTACTTC
v_gene: TRBV2
abundance: NA
d_gene: NA
len: 13
j_gene: TRBJ2-7

CDR3aa: CATSSRRNQETQYF
CDR3nt: TGTGCCACCAGCTCTCGGAGAAACCAAGAGACCCAGTACTTC
v_gene: TRBV15
abundance: few
d_gene: NA
len: 14
j_gene: TRBJ2-5

CDR3aa: CSATGGSPTDTQYF
CDR3nt: TGCAGTGCCACAGGGGGTTCCCCCACAGATACGCAGTATTTT
v_gene: TRBV20-1
abundance: NA
d_gene: TRBD1
len: 14
j_gene: TRBJ2-3

CDR3aa: CSAPPRDQHF
CDR3nt: TGCAGTGCTCCCCCACGGGACCAGCATTTT
v_gene: TRBV20-1
abundance: NA
d_gene: NA
len: 10
j_gene: TRBJ1-5

CDR3aa: CASSYRGAGANVLTF
CDR3nt: TGTGCCAGCAGCTACAGGGGGGCCGGGGCCAACGTCCTGACTTTC
v_gene: TRBV5-6
abundance: NA
d_gene: TRBD1
len: 15
j_gene: TRBJ2-6

CDR3aa: CASSLHSQETQYF
CDR3nt: TGCGCCAGCAGCCTTCACAGCCAAGAGACCCAGTACTTC
v_gene: TRBV5-1
abundance: NA
d_gene: NA
len: 13
j_gene: TRBJ2-5

CDR3aa: CASSAARGLAKNIQYF
CDR3nt: TGTGCCAGCAGTGCCGCCCGGGGACTAGCCAAAAACATTCAGTACTTC
v_gene: TRBV2
abundance: few
d_gene: NA
len: 16
j_gene: TRBJ2-4

CDR3aa: CASSQTTGYEQYF
CDR3nt: TGTGCCAGCAGCCAAACGACAGGTTACGAGCAGTACTTC
v_gene: TRBV14
abundance: NA
d_gene: NA
len: 13
j_gene: TRBJ2-7

CDR3aa: CASSPRLAGGPLYMTQYF
CDR3nt: TGTGCCAGCAGCCCTCGTCTAGCGGGAGGGCCCCTCTACATGACCCAGTACTTC
v_gene: TRBV9
abundance: few
d_gene: TRBD2
len: 18
j_gene: TRBJ2-5

CDR3aa: CASSARRTGPGSYTF
CDR3nt: TGTGCCAGCAGTGCGCGGCGGACAGGACCGGGAAGCTACACCTTC
v_gene: TRBV25-1
abundance: few
d_gene: TRBD1
len: 15
j_gene: TRBJ1-2

CDR3aa: CATNKGLAVDRTQYF
CDR3nt: TGTGCCACCAACAAGGGACTAGCGGTAGATAGGACCCAGTACTTC
v_gene: TRBV15
abundance: few
d_gene: TRBD2
len: 15
j_gene: TRBJ2-5

CDR3aa: CASSFGLAGGYTDTQYF
CDR3nt: TGTGCCAGCAGCTTTGGACTAGCGGGTGGATACACAGATACGCAGTATTTT
v_gene: TRBV7-2
abundance: few
d_gene: TRBD2
len: 17
j_gene: TRBJ2-3

CDR3aa: CASTLPSTDTQYF
CDR3nt: TGTGCCAGCACTTTACCCAGCACAGATACGCAGTATTTT
v_gene: TRBV12-3/TRBV12-4
abundance: few
d_gene: NA
len: 13
j_gene: TRBJ2-3

CDR3aa: CAWRPGIVDTEAFF
CDR3nt: TGTGCCTGGAGACCAGGGATTGTTGACACTGAAGCTTTCTTT
v_gene: TRBV30
abundance: NA
d_gene: NA
len: 14
j_gene: TRBJ1-1

CDR3aa: CASSYGWTSGSYEQYF
CDR3nt: TGTGCCAGCAGTTACGGGTGGACTAGCGGTTCCTACGAGCAGTACTTC
v_gene: TRBV6-5
abundance: few
d_gene: TRBD2
len: 16
j_gene: TRBJ2-7

CDR3aa: CASSQVGTSQETQYF
CDR3nt: TGTGCCAGCAGCCAAGTTGGGACAAGCCAAGAGACCCAGTACTTC
v_gene: TRBV4-2
abundance: NA
d_gene: NA
len: 15
j_gene: TRBJ2-5

CDR3aa: CASSFTRGGNAEAFF
CDR3nt: TGTGCCAGCAGCTTCACGCGGGGCGGGAACGCTGAAGCTTTCTTT
v_gene: TRBV11-3
abundance: few
d_gene: NA
len: 15
j_gene: TRBJ1-1

CDR3aa: CASSQANINYGYTF
CDR3nt: TGTGCCAGCAGCCAGGCCAATATTAACTATGGCTACACCTTC
v_gene: TRBV3-1
abundance: NA
d_gene: NA
len: 14
j_gene: TRBJ1-2

CDR3aa: CATSRARQDGAPLHF
CDR3nt: TGTGCCACCAGCAGAGCTCGGCAGGACGGCGCACCCCTCCACTTT
v_gene: TRBV15
abundance: NA
d_gene: NA
len: 15
j_gene: TRBJ1-6

CDR3aa: CASSSGQGEKLFF
CDR3nt: TGTGCCAGCAGTTCGGGACAGGGGGAAAAACTGTTTTTT
v_gene: TRBV6-5
abundance: NA
d_gene: TRBD1
len: 13
j_gene: TRBJ1-4

CDR3aa: CASSQARILAGGFGETQYF
CDR3nt: TGTGCCAGCAGCCAAGCCCGGATCCTAGCGGGAGGATTCGGGGAGACCCAGTACTTC
v_gene: TRBV14
abundance: NA
d_gene: TRBD2
len: 19
j_gene: TRBJ2-5

CDR3aa: CASSTVLTQYF
CDR3nt: TGTGCCAGCAGCACCGTCCTTACGCAGTATTTT
v_gene: TRBV21-1
abundance: NA
d_gene: NA
len: 11
j_gene: TRBJ2-3

CDR3aa: CASSLFSVGRNQPQHF
CDR3nt: TGTGCCAGCAGCTTGTTCTCAGTCGGTCGCAATCAGCCCCAGCATTTT
v_gene: TRBV7-2
abundance: NA
d_gene: NA
len: 16
j_gene: TRBJ1-5

CDR3aa: CASRTTGGGYTF
CDR3nt: TGTGCCAGCAGGACGACAGGTGGGGGCTACACCTTC
v_gene: TRBV12-3/TRBV12-4
abundance: many
d_gene: NA
len: 12
j_gene: TRBJ1-2

CDR3aa: CASSPTPRGVDTQYF
CDR3nt: TGCGCCAGCAGTCCGACTCCTCGAGGGGTAGATACGCAGTATTTT
v_gene: TRBV5-1
abundance: NA
d_gene: NA
len: 15
j_gene: TRBJ2-3

CDR3aa: CASSLERGGVNPYEQYF
CDR3nt: TGTGCCAGCAGCTTAGAGAGGGGGGGAGTGAATCCCTACGAGCAGTACTTC
v_gene: TRBV7-6
abundance: few
d_gene: NA
len: 17
j_gene: TRBJ2-7

CDR3aa: CASSSSSGFQETQYF
CDR3nt: TGTGCCAGCAGTTCCTCGTCTGGTTTCCAAGAGACCCAGTACTTC
v_gene: TRBV28
abundance: few
d_gene: NA
len: 15
j_gene: TRBJ2-5